The clone carrying this T cell receptor (beta chain) showed up just a few times. CDR3 size: 13 residues. The V gene end was trimmed by 5 bases and the J gene end by 7 bases; junction bases not matched to a gene: 5. Germline CDR1 SGHVS, CDR2 FNYEAQ. All of the isolated RNA was reverse transcribed, so expressed TCRB transcripts were sequenced. The protocol was immunoSEQ multiplex PCR, while the TCRdb copy is restricted to in-frame clones and leaves out a portion. The sample includes about 340,000 clones, 7% to 9% of them seen just once. Sorting with CD45RO/CCR7/CD25/CD127/CD95/CD27 yielded naive, central memory, regulatory and stem-like memory CD4+ cells. The sample originates from a study of beta chain features in type 1 diabetes.

The origin of this receptor is a woman under 30 in good health. Source material: central memory CD4+ T cells from blood. This rearrangement joins TRBV7-6 to TRBJ1-1, with 9 bases matching TRBD1. The CDR3 DNA reads TGTGCCAGCAGCCCCGGACAGGGGCTTGAAGCTTTCTTT. It is translated as CASSPGQGLEAFF.